This T cell receptor beta chain comes out of a study of Ad26.COV2.S vaccination and SARS-CoV-2 variants. In regard to this clone: No antigen is known for it.

Study-level points and caveats: For non-spike TCRs, breadth in vaccine recipients resembled that in placebo recipients. Breadth, reportedly substantial, characterized the spike-specific CD8+ and CD4+ T cell responses after vaccination.

The assay was immunoSEQ multiplex PCR, and TCRdb's table has in-frame clones only and misses some. The data contain about 280,000 clones, over 75% of them singletons. Treatment indicated: roughly 18 received Ad26.COV2.S at low or high dose, single or two shots; about 5 received placebo; per-sample allocation not given. Specimens were obtained on day 63 following the first vaccine or placebo injection. Unmatched junction bases numbered 7, after V lost 6 bases and J lost 5 bases. Germline CDR1 and CDR2: MNHNY and SVGAGI (reference sequence). CDR3 length equals 14 residues. The source was peripheral blood, collected in a trial of Ad26.COV2.S vaccine versus placebo. The clonotype originates from a person between 18 and 59 years old who received the Ad26.COV2.S COVID-19 vaccine or a placebo. The rearrangement links TRBV6-6 to TRBJ2-5; 9 nucleotides agree with TRBD2. The chain's CDR3 is CASSEVAGGETQYF. The CDR3 DNA is TGTGCCAGCAGCGAAGTTGCGGGAGGGGAGACCCAGTACTTC.